Following are 17 T cell receptor beta chains from one sample sequenced in a study of blood T cell repertoires in COVID-19. Clones were sequenced by immunoSEQ multiplex PCR, and TCRdb holds only the in-frame ones, with some missing. The table lists about 140,000 clones, 84% of them singletons. The specimen was peripheral blood. These receptors were collected from a human donor in a cohort sampled during active COVID-19.

V and J are TRBV5-1 and TRBJ2-1; 7 bases fit TRBD2. The CDR3 is 18 residues long. V shed 0 bases, J shed 3 bases, and the junction held 12 bases outside the gene matches. CDR1 is SGHRS and CDR2 is YFSETQ in the germline V gene. CDR3 in DNA: TGCGCCAGCAGCTTGGACCTTGTTAGCGGGTGGGACTACAATGAGCAGTTCTTC. Residues: CASSLDLVSGWDYNEQFF.

The rearrangement uses TRBV15 and TRBJ1-5, with D possibly being TRBD1 (6 bases). The ends were cut back, 11 bases at V and 5 bases at J, with 16 bases in the middle. The CDR3 has 13 residues. In germline, CDR1 is LNHNV, CDR2 YYDKDF (reference sequence). CDR3 in amino acids: CASSGTYDQPQHF. The DNA of the CDR3 is TGTGCCTCAAGCGGGACATATGATCAGCCCCAGCATTTT.

The genes are TRBV4-1 and TRBJ2-7; D is unresolved. V lost 1 base to trimming and J lost 0 bases, with 13 bases between them. This CDR3 comprises 16 residues. From germline, CDR1 is MGHRA and CDR2 YSYEKL. CDR3 nucleotides: TGCGCCAGCAGCCAAGCCCTCCGAACCAGCTCCTACGAGCAGTACTTC. It encodes CASSQALRTSSYEQYF.

The chain combines TRBV7-3 with TRBJ2-1; 8 nucleotides line up with TRBD2. This CDR3 region has 16 residues. With V trimmed by 2 bases and J by 4 bases, 7 bases remained unmatched. CDR1 and CDR2 (germline): SGHTA, FQGTGA. The CDR3 region is CASSLLPTSGYNEQFF. CDR3 nucleotides: TGTGCCAGCAGCTTATTGCCTACTAGCGGATACAATGAGCAGTTCTTC. Complete variable domain (other parts from reference TRBV7-3 and TRBJ2-1): GAGVSQTPSNKVTEKGKYVELRCDPISGHTALYWYRQSLGQGPEFLIYFQGTGAADDSGLPNDRFFAVRPEGSVSTLKIQRTERGDSAVYLCASSLLPTSGYNEQFFGPGTRLTVL.

This sequence joins TRBV18 and TRBJ1-1; D uncertain. The V gene lost 4 bases and the J gene lost 1 base, with 10 bases spanning the gap. The germline gives CDR1 KGHSH, CDR2 LQKENI. The CDR3 totals 14 residues. The CDR3 sequence: CASSQSRGNTEAFF. The CDR3 DNA follows: TGTGCCAGCTCACAGAGCCGGGGGAACACTGAAGCTTTCTTT.

A few counts support this clone. The rearrangement links TRBV11-2 to TRBJ2-1; 8 bases are shared with TRBD2. This CDR3 is 14 amino acids long. V lost 4 bases and J lost 2; bases outside the gene matches: 1. The germline CDR1 and CDR2 sequences are SGHAT and FQNNGV. Written as DNA, the CDR3 is TGTGCCAGCAGCTCGGGGGGGGCCTACAATGAGCAGTTCTTC. Its translation: CASSSGGAYNEQFF.

The genes are TRBV9 and TRBJ2-3, with D unclear. V was shortened by 5 bases and J by 1 base, with 8 bases between the two germline ends. Germline-derived CDR1 and CDR2 are SGDLS and YYNGEE. The CDR3 consists of 13 residues. The DNA of the CDR3 is TGTGCCAGCAGAGCGAGCGGCACAGATACGCAGTATTTT. Its protein is CASRASGTDTQYF. The whole variable domain, filled in from reference TRBV9 and TRBJ2-3, reads DSGVTQTPKHLITATGQRVTLRCSPRSGDLSVYWYQQSLDQGLQFLIQYYNGEERAKGNILERFSAQQFPDLHSELNLSSLELGDSALYFCASRASGTDTQYFGPGTRLTVL.

This clone turned up a few times. The chain recombines TRBV25-1 with TRBJ1-2; no firm D call. This CDR3 region has 11 residues. V was cut by 1 base and J by 8 bases, with 5 bases left in between. Germline V lookup: CDR1 MGHDK, CDR2 SYGVNS. CDR3: CASSEFEGYTF. In nucleotides, the CDR3 is TGTGCCAGCAGTGAATTTGAGGGCTACACCTTC.

The V call is TRBV3-1 (or the pseudogene TRBV3-2), the J call TRBJ2-5, with 9 bases that match TRBD1. The junction had 5 bases not matched to a gene; V was cut back by 4 bases and J by 5 bases. Germline CDR1 and CDR2: LGHDT and YNNKEL (reference sequence). The CDR3 covers 14 residues. CDR3 sequence reads: CASSRDRAAETQYF. In DNA form, the CDR3 reads TGTGCCAGCAGCCGGGACAGGGCGGCGGAGACCCAGTACTTC.

This chain joins TRBV28 and TRBJ2-1, with TRBD1 as a possible D gene (5 bases). The CDR3 contains 13 residues. Trimming cost V 3 bases and J 13 bases, with 16 bases left between them. The V gene's germline CDR1 is MDHEN and CDR2 SYDVKM. CDR3 DNA: TGTGCCAGCAGTTTCGGTGGGCAGGGCCAACAGTTCTTC. Protein product: CASSFGGQGQQFF.

The chain combines TRBV5-1 with TRBJ2-7; the match to TRBD2 covers 12 bases. This CDR3 has 19 amino acids. V shed 3 bases, J shed 1 base, and the junction held 14 bases outside the gene matches. Germline CDR1 SGHRS, CDR2 YFSETQ. CDR3 protein: CASSSPGQQGLAGSYEQYV. CDR3 nucleotides: TGCGCCAGCAGCTCACCGGGACAGCAAGGACTAGCGGGATCCTACGAGCAGTACGTC.

The chain joins TRBV7-9 to TRBJ2-1; the D is unclear. The germline V and J ends were trimmed by 6 bases and 0 bases, with 12 bases remaining between them. Germline loops: CDR1 SEHNR, CDR2 FQNEAQ (reference sequence). The CDR3 totals 15 residues. In nucleotides, the CDR3 is TGTGCCAGCAGGAGTACGGAGAGCTCCTACAATGAGCAGTTCTTC. It codes for CASRSTESSYNEQFF.

The chain uses TRBV5-5 and TRBJ2-2; D is unresolved. Trimming took 0 bases from V and 3 from J, leaving 3 bases between them. The CDR3 extends over 13 amino acids. The V gene's germline CDR1 is SGHKS and CDR2 YYEKEE (reference sequence). The CDR3 nucleotides read TGTGCCAGCAGCTTGGCTTACACCGGGGAGCTGTTTTTT. This codes for CASSLAYTGELFF.

This clone was observed a few times. The CDR3 DNA reads as TGTGCCAGCAGCTTAGACAGGGGACCTCAAGATTCACCCCTCCACTTT. Protein sequence: CASSLDRGPQDSPLHF. The V gene is TRBV7-2, the J gene TRBJ1-6; 7 bases fit TRBD1. The CDR3 runs to 16 residues. From germline, CDR1 is SGHTA and CDR2 FQGNSA. With V trimmed by 1 base and J by 8 bases, 8 bases remained unmatched.

J is TRBJ2-7 and V is TRBV18; D is perhaps TRBD1 (6 bases). Trimming took off 2 bases at V and 7 bases at J, with 12 bases between the two ends. The CDR3 consists of 13 residues. The germline V gene encodes CDR1 KGHSH and CDR2 LQKENI. The CDR3 loop is CASSPTGLGEQYV. CDR3 coding DNA: TGTGCCAGCTCACCAACAGGGTTAGGGGAGCAGTACGTC.

The chain joins TRBV10-3 to TRBJ2-1, with D possibly matching TRBD1 (5 bases). Trimming removed 3 bases from V and 7 bases from J, with 13 bases in between. Germline V gene sequence: CDR1 ENHRY, CDR2 SYGVKD. There are 14 residues in the CDR3. CDR3: CAISESGSENEQFF. CDR3 nucleotide sequence: TGTGCCATCAGTGAATCAGGGTCGGAGAATGAGCAGTTCTTC.

This rearrangement joins TRBV18 to TRBJ2-7; 8 bases are shared with TRBD1. The CDR3 is 15 residues long. With 4 bases clipped from V and 2 bases from J, the junction kept 7 bases outside the gene matches. CDR1 KGHSH and CDR2 LQKENI come from the germline V gene. CDR3 bases: TGTGCCAGCTCACAAGGACAGGGAATCACCTACGAGCAGTACTTC. Translated, it gives CASSQGQGITYEQYF.